This is a list of T cell receptor beta chains from one sample in a study of post-analysis software for immune sequencing data. TCRdb re-analysed the PCR reads in MiXCR, keeping a single row per CDR3 protein. The data hold hundreds of thousands of distinct CDR3 sequences, with less than 40% observed a single time. The specimen was blood. These receptors were collected from a girl under 18 with multiple sclerosis. CDR3s include the opening cysteine and the closing phenylalanine or tryptophan. The order of the fields is clone size, V gene, J gene, D gene, CDR3 protein, CDR3 DNA. The D gene is left open where the match is weak. The size entry is marked missing in some rows and otherwise reads once, few, many or a size class.

clone_size: few
v_call: TRBV7-3
j_call: TRBJ2-3
d_call: .
cdr3_aa: CASSENTDTQYF
cdr3_nt: TGTGCCAGCAGCGAAAATACAGATACGCAGTATTTT

clone_size: few
v_call: TRBV12-3/TRBV12-4
j_call: TRBJ1-1
d_call: .
cdr3_aa: CATNGGIQDTEAFF
cdr3_nt: TGTGCCACAAACGGGGGGATTCAAGACACTGAAGCTTTCTTT

clone_size: few
v_call: TRBV7-3
j_call: TRBJ2-5
d_call: .
cdr3_aa: CASSLGGWYQETQYF
cdr3_nt: TGTGCCAGCAGCTTAGGTGGCTGGTACCAAGAGACCCAGTACTTC

clone_size: .
v_call: TRBV20-1
j_call: TRBJ1-1
d_call: .
cdr3_aa: CSARVLVLSGTEAFF
cdr3_nt: TGCAGTGCTAGAGTCCTAGTTCTGTCGGGAACTGAAGCTTTCTTT

clone_size: .
v_call: TRBV27
j_call: TRBJ2-7
d_call: TRBD1
cdr3_aa: CASSFLGQGREQYF
cdr3_nt: TGTGCCAGCAGTTTCCTTGGACAGGGGCGCGAGCAGTACTTC

clone_size: .
v_call: TRBV12-3/TRBV12-4
j_call: TRBJ1-1
d_call: .
cdr3_aa: CASNPLTPGAFF
cdr3_nt: TGTGCCAGCAACCCTCTGACGCCGGGGGCTTTCTTT

clone_size: .
v_call: TRBV18
j_call: TRBJ2-7
d_call: TRBD2
cdr3_aa: CASSPTSPWTSGGEQYF
cdr3_nt: TGTGCCAGCTCACCAACCTCCCCTTGGACTAGCGGGGGGGAGCAGTACTTC

clone_size: few
v_call: TRBV6-5
j_call: TRBJ1-1
d_call: .
cdr3_aa: CASTPRAVAWSDTEAFF
cdr3_nt: TGTGCCAGCACCCCACGGGCCGTTGCATGGTCGGACACTGAAGCTTTCTTT

clone_size: .
v_call: TRBV5-1
j_call: TRBJ2-7
d_call: .
cdr3_aa: CASSHGWDGASYEQYF
cdr3_nt: TGCGCCAGCAGCCACGGGTGGGACGGAGCCTCCTACGAGCAGTACTTC

clone_size: few
v_call: TRBV5-6
j_call: TRBJ2-1
d_call: TRBD2
cdr3_aa: CASSLAASGGPYNEQFF
cdr3_nt: TGTGCCAGCAGCTTGGCCGCTAGCGGGGGGCCTTACAATGAGCAGTTCTTC

clone_size: .
v_call: TRBV20-1
j_call: TRBJ1-5
d_call: TRBD1
cdr3_aa: CSARGTGSNQPQHF
cdr3_nt: TGCAGTGCTAGAGGGACAGGCAGCAATCAGCCCCAGCATTTT

clone_size: many
v_call: TRBV5-5
j_call: TRBJ2-1
d_call: .
cdr3_aa: CASSLAQGLRTNEQFF
cdr3_nt: TGTGCCAGCAGCTTGGCCCAGGGGTTAAGAACCAATGAGCAGTTCTTC

clone_size: .
v_call: TRBV6-2/TRBV6-3
j_call: TRBJ1-6
d_call: .
cdr3_aa: CASRRSQEQRPLHF
cdr3_nt: TGTGCCAGCAGGAGAAGTCAAGAACAACGACCCCTCCACTTT

clone_size: many
v_call: TRBV29-1
j_call: TRBJ2-5
d_call: .
cdr3_aa: CSVEGQQQETQYF
cdr3_nt: TGCAGCGTTGAAGGACAGCAACAAGAGACCCAGTACTTC

clone_size: .
v_call: TRBV9
j_call: TRBJ2-3
d_call: .
cdr3_aa: CASSVGTDIGQYF
cdr3_nt: TGTGCCAGCAGCGTGGGGACGGACATCGGGCAGTATTTT

clone_size: .
v_call: TRBV24-1
j_call: TRBJ2-7
d_call: .
cdr3_aa: CATSDGIRYEQYF
cdr3_nt: TGTGCCACCAGTGATGGGATTCGCTACGAGCAGTACTTC

clone_size: few
v_call: TRBV20-1
j_call: TRBJ2-5
d_call: .
cdr3_aa: CSASAQETQYF
cdr3_nt: TGCAGTGCTAGCGCCCAAGAGACCCAGTACTTC

clone_size: few
v_call: TRBV5-6
j_call: TRBJ2-7
d_call: TRBD2
cdr3_aa: CASSFLAGAYEQYF
cdr3_nt: TGTGCCAGCAGCTTTCTAGCGGGGGCCTACGAGCAGTACTTC

clone_size: few
v_call: TRBV7-9
j_call: TRBJ1-2
d_call: TRBD1
cdr3_aa: CASSFSDRGGSGYTF
cdr3_nt: TGTGCCAGCAGCTTTTCGGACAGGGGAGGAAGCGGCTACACCTTC

clone_size: .
v_call: TRBV6-5
j_call: TRBJ1-5
d_call: .
cdr3_aa: CASRLRGKGNQPQHF
cdr3_nt: TGTGCCAGCAGACTCAGGGGTAAGGGCAATCAGCCCCAGCATTTT

clone_size: .
v_call: TRBV25-1
j_call: TRBJ2-7
d_call: TRBD1
cdr3_aa: CASSDPSGTGGRSYEQYF
cdr3_nt: TGCGCCAGCAGTGACCCGAGTGGGACAGGGGGAAGATCCTACGAGCAGTACTTC

clone_size: .
v_call: TRBV20-1
j_call: TRBJ2-7
d_call: .
cdr3_aa: CSARDLRAPYEQYF
cdr3_nt: TGCAGTGCTAGAGATTTGCGGGCTCCCTACGAGCAGTACTTC

clone_size: .
v_call: TRBV3-1
j_call: TRBJ1-2
d_call: .
cdr3_aa: CASSPFSRGFYGYTF
cdr3_nt: TGTGCCAGCAGCCCTTTTTCGAGAGGGTTCTATGGCTACACCTTC

clone_size: few
v_call: TRBV3-1
j_call: TRBJ2-6
d_call: .
cdr3_aa: CASSQDRRLSGANVLTF
cdr3_nt: TGTGCCAGCAGCCAAGATCGGCGGCTTTCTGGGGCCAACGTCCTGACTTTC

clone_size: .
v_call: TRBV12-3/TRBV12-4
j_call: TRBJ2-3
d_call: TRBD2
cdr3_aa: CASSLRLAPTDTQYF
cdr3_nt: TGTGCCAGCAGTTTAAGACTAGCTCCCACAGATACGCAGTATTTT

clone_size: few
v_call: TRBV5-1
j_call: TRBJ2-7
d_call: .
cdr3_aa: CASSTSGTGPYEQYF
cdr3_nt: TGCGCCAGCAGCACTTCTGGTACAGGACCCTACGAGCAGTACTTC

clone_size: .
v_call: TRBV6-2/TRBV6-3
j_call: TRBJ2-3
d_call: .
cdr3_aa: CASPKLGDTQYF
cdr3_nt: TGTGCCAGCCCTAAACTCGGGGATACGCAGTATTTT

clone_size: .
v_call: TRBV12-3/TRBV12-4
j_call: TRBJ2-5
d_call: .
cdr3_aa: CASSLIWGAETQYF
cdr3_nt: TGTGCCAGCAGTTTAATATGGGGGGCAGAGACCCAGTACTTC

clone_size: few
v_call: TRBV12-3/TRBV12-4
j_call: TRBJ2-4
d_call: TRBD1
cdr3_aa: CASSPGQGLAKNIQYF
cdr3_nt: TGTGCCAGCAGTCCCGGACAGGGACTAGCCAAAAACATTCAGTACTTC

clone_size: .
v_call: TRBV10-3
j_call: TRBJ1-5
d_call: TRBD1
cdr3_aa: CAIKGQQNQPQHF
cdr3_nt: TGTGCCATCAAGGGACAGCAGAATCAGCCCCAGCATTTT

clone_size: .
v_call: TRBV7-2
j_call: TRBJ2-5
d_call: .
cdr3_aa: CASSSNGATVNNEQYF
cdr3_nt: TGTGCCAGCAGCTCCAACGGGGCAACCGTTAACAATGAGCAGTACTTC

clone_size: .
v_call: TRBV5-5
j_call: TRBJ2-1
d_call: .
cdr3_aa: CASSEGLYGRQFF
cdr3_nt: TGTGCCAGCAGCGAGGGCCTTTACGGTAGGCAGTTCTTC

clone_size: .
v_call: TRBV5-6
j_call: TRBJ2-6
d_call: .
cdr3_aa: CASSGPGSSSGANVLTF
cdr3_nt: TGTGCCAGCAGCGGGCCGGGATCCAGCTCTGGGGCCAACGTCCTGACTTTC